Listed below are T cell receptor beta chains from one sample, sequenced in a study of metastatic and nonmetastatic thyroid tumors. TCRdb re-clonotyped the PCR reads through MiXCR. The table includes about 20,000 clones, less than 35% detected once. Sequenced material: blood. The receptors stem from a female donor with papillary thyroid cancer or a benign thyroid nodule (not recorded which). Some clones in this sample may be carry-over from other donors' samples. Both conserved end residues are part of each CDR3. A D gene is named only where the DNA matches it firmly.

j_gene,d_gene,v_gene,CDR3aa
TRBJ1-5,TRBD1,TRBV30,CAWSIKGAASNQPQHF
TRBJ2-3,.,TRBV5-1,CASSWGTDTQYF
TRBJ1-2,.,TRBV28,CASSSAGSNYGYTF
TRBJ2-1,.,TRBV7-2,CASSSGPWNEQFF
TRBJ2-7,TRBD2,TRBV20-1,CSARDLSAGILSYEQYF
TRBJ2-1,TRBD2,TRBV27,CASSLGLTSGRVYNEQFF
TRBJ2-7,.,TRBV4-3,CASSQVLREWSYEQYF
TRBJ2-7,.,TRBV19,CASSISASAYEQYF
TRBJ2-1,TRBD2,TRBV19,CASSISGAGVGEQFF
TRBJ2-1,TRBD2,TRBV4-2,CASSQELAGVAEQFF
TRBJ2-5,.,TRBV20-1,CSAREGETQYF
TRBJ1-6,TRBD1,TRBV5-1,CASSLLVDRGNSPLHF
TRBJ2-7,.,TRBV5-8,CASSYHGLPYEQYF
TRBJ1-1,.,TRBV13,CASSLGFVGGKNTEAFF
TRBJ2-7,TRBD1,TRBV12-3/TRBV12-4,CASSPPGQGAYEQYF
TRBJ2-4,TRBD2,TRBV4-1,CASSHPADGAGTSGGGNIQYF